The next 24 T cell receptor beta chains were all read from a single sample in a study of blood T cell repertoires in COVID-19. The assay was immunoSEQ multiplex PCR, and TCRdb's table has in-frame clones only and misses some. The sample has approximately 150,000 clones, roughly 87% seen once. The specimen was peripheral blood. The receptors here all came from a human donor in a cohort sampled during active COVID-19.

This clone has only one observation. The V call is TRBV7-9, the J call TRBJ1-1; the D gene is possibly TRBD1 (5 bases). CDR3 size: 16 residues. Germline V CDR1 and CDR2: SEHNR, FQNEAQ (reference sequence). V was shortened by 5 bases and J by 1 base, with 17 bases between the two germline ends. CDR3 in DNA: TGTGCCAGCAGCCCCCCGGGGAGGGGAAAGAACACTGAAGCTTTCTTT. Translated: CASSPPGRGKNTEAFF.

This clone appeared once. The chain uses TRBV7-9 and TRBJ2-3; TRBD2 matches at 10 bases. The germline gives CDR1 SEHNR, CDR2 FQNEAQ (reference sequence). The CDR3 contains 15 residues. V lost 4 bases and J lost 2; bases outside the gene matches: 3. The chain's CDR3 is CASSWTSGSTDTQYF. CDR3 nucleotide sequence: TGTGCCAGCAGCTGGACTAGCGGATCCACAGATACGCAGTATTTT.

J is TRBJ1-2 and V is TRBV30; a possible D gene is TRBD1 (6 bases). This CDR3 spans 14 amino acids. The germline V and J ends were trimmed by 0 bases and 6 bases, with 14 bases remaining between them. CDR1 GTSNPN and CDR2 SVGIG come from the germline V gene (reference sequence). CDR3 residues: CAWSVGQGINGYTF. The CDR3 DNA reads TGTGCCTGGAGTGTCGGGCAGGGGATCAATGGCTACACCTTC.

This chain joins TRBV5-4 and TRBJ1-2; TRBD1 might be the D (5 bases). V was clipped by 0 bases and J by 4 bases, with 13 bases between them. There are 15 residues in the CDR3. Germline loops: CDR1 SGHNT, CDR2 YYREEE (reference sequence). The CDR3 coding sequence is TGTGCCAGCAGCTTGGGAGCAGGGCCGATCTATGGCTACACCTTC. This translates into CASSLGAGPIYGYTF.

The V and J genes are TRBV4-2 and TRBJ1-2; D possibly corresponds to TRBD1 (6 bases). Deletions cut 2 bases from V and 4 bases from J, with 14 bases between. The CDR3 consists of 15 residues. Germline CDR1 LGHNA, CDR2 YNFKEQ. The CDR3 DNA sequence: TGTGCCAGCAGCCAACACGTTAGGGACACCTATGGCTACACCTTC. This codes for CASSQHVRDTYGYTF.

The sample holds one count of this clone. CDR3 residues: CASRSGGDTQYF. For the CDR3, the DNA is TGTGCCAGCAGGTCAGGGGGAGATACGCAGTATTTT. V gene TRBV7-3 combines with J gene TRBJ2-3, with TRBD1 matching 7 bases. The CDR3 consists of 12 residues. V lost 6 bases, J lost 5 bases, and 2 bases stayed unmatched. In germline, CDR1 is SGHTA, CDR2 FQGTGA.

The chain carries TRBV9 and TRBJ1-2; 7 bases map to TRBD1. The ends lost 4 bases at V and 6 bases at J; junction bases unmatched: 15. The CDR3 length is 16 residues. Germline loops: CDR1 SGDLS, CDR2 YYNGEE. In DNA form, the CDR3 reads TGTGCCAGCAGCCCGGGAGGGCAGGGGGGTTCGCATGGCTACACCTTC. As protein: CASSPGGQGGSHGYTF.

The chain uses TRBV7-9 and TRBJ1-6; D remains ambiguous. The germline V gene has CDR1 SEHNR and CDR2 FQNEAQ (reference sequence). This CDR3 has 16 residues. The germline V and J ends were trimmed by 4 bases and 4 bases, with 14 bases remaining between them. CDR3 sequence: CASSSLDLVYNSPLHF. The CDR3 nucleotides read TGTGCCAGCAGCTCCTTGGACTTAGTTTATAATTCACCCCTCCACTTT.

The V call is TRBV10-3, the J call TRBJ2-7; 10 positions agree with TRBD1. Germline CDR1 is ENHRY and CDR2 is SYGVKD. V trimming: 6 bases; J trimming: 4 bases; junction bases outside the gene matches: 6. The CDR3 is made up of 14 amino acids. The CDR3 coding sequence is TGTGCCATCAGAGAACCGGGACAGGGGTACGAGCAGTACTTC. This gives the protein CAIREPGQGYEQYF.

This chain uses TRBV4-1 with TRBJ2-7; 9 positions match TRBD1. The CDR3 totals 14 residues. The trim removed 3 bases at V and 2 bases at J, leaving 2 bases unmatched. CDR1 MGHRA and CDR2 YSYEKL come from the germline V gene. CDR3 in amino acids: CASSHRQGAYEQYF. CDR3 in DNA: TGCGCCAGCAGCCACCGACAGGGGGCCTACGAGCAGTACTTC.

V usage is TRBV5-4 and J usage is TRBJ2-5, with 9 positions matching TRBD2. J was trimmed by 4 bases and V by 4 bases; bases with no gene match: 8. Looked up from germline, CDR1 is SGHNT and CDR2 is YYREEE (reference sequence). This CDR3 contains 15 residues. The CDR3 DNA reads TGTGCCAGCAGCCTCCTGCGGGGGGGCAGAGAGACCCAGTACTTC. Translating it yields CASSLLRGGRETQYF. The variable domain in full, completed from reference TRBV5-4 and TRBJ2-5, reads ETGVTQSPTHLIKTRGQQVTLRCSSQSGHNTVSWYQQALGQGPQFIFQYYREEENGRGNFPPRFSGLQFPNYSSELNVNALELDDSALYLCASSLLRGGRETQYFGPGTRLLVL.

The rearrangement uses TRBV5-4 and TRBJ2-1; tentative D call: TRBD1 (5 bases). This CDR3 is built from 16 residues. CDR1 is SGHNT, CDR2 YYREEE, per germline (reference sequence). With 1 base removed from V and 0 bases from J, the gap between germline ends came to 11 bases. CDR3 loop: CASSLRPGSSYNEQFF. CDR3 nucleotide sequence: TGTGCCAGCAGCTTGAGACCAGGGTCCTCCTACAATGAGCAGTTCTTC.

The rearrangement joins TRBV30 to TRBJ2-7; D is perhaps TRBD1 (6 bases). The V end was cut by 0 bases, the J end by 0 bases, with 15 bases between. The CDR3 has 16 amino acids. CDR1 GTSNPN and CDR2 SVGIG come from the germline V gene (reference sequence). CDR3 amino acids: CAWSVPGQRSSYEQYF. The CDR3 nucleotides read TGTGCCTGGAGTGTACCTGGACAGCGGAGCTCCTACGAGCAGTACTTC.

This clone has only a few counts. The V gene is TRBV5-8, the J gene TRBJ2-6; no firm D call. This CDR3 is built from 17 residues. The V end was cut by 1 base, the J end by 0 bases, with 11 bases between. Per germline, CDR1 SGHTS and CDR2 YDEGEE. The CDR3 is CASSLLQSLSGANVLTF. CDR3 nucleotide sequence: TGTGCCAGCAGCTTGTTACAGAGCCTCTCTGGGGCCAACGTCCTGACTTTC.

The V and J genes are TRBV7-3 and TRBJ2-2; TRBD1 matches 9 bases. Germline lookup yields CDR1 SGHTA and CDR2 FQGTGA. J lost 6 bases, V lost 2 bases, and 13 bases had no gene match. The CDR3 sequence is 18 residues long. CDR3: CASSLSPGTGKKAGELFF. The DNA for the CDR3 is TGTGCCAGCAGCTTATCTCCCGGGACAGGGAAAAAGGCCGGGGAGCTGTTTTTT.

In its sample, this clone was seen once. CDR3 bases: TGCGCCAGCAGCCAAGATGCGGGGGGCTTGACAGATACGCAGTATTTT. Its protein is CASSQDAGGLTDTQYF. The rearrangement links TRBV4-3 to TRBJ2-3; TRBD2 matches 8 bases. The V and J ends lost 0 bases and 3 bases, in that order; junction bases with no gene match: 5. CDR1 and CDR2 from the germline V gene are LGHNA and YSLEER. This CDR3 comprises 16 residues.

CDR3 nucleotides: TGTGCCAGCGAGATGGGGGAGCTGTTTTTT. Translation: CASEMGELFF. This rearrangement joins TRBV25-1 to TRBJ2-2; D is unclear. Trimming took 8 bases from V and 8 from J, leaving 6 bases between them. Looked up from germline, CDR1 is MGHDK and CDR2 is SYGVNS. The length of the CDR3 is 10 residues.

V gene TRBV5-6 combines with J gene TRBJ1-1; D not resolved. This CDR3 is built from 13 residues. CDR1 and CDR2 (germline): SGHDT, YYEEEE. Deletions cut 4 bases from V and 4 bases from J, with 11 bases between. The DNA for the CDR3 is TGTGCCAGCAGCCTGAACAGTTTCACTGAAGCTTTCTTT. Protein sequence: CASSLNSFTEAFF.

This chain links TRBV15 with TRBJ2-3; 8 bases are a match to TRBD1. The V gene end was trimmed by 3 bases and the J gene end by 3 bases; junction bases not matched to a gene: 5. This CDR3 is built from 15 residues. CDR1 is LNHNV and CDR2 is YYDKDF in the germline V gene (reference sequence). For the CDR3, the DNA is TGTGCCACCAGCAGCAGGGGGCCGCAAACAGATACGCAGTATTTT. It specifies CATSSRGPQTDTQYF.

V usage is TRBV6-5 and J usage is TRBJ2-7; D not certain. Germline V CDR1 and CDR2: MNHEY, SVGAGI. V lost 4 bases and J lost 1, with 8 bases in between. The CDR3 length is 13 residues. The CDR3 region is CASSSSGSYEQYF. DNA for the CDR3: TGTGCCAGCAGTTCTAGTGGGTCCTACGAGCAGTACTTC.

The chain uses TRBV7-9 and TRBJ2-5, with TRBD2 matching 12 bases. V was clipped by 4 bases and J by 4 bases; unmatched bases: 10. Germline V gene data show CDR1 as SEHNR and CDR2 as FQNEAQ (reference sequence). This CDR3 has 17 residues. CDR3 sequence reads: CASSSGASGGARETQYF. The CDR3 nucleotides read TGTGCCAGCAGCTCTGGGGCTAGCGGGGGGGCCCGAGAGACCCAGTACTTC. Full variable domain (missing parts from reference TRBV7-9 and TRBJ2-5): DTGVSQNPRHKITKRGQNVTFRCDPISEHNRLYWYRQTLGQGPEFLTYFQNEAQLEKSRLLSDRFSAERPKGSFSTLEIQRTEQGDSAMYLCASSSGASGGARETQYFGPGTRLLVL.

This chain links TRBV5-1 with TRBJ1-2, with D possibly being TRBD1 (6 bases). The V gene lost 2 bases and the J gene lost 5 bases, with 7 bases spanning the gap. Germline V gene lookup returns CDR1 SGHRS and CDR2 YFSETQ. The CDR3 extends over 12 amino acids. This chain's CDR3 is CASSLQGYGYTF. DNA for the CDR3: TGCGCCAGCAGCTTACAGGGTTATGGCTACACCTTC.

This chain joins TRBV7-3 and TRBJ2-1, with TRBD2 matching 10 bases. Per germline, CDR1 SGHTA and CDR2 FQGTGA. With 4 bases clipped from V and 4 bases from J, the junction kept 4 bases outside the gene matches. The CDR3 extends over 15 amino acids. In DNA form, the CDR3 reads TGTGCCAGCAGCTCTCTAGCGGGAGATTACAATGAGCAGTTCTTC. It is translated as CASSSLAGDYNEQFF. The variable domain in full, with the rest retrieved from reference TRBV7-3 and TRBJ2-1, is GAGVSQTPSNKVTEKGKYVELRCDPISGHTALYWYRQSLGQGPEFLIYFQGTGAADDSGLPNDRFFAVRPEGSVSTLKIQRTERGDSAVYLCASSSLAGDYNEQFFGPGTRLTVL.

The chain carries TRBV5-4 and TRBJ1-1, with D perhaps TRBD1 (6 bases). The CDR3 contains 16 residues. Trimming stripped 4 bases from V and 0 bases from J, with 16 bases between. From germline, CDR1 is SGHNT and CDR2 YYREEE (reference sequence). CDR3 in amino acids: CASSLDSRKMNTEAFF. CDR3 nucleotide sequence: TGTGCCAGCAGCCTGGACAGTCGTAAAATGAACACTGAAGCTTTCTTT.